This T cell receptor beta chain is drawn from a study of T cell changes during pregnancy in multiple sclerosis. Data came from immunoSEQ multiplex PCR; TCRdb stores just in-frame clones and leaves some out. The sample yields 65,000 to 90,000 clones, approximately 92% seen once. The germline V gene encodes CDR1 MGHRA and CDR2 YSYEKL. The CDR3 consists of 18 residues. V lost 1 base and J lost 4, with 23 bases in between. The chain is built from TRBV4-1 and TRBJ2-7; weak D call: TRBD1 (7 bases). The material sequenced was peripheral blood, taken in the third trimester of pregnancy. This receptor was taken from a female donor in good health, enrolled as a control in a pregnancy study. CDR3 loop: CASSQVRRVRGSLYEQYF. The CDR3 nucleotides read TGCGCCAGCAGCCAAGTAAGGAGGGTCAGGGGGTCCCTATACGAGCAGTACTTC.